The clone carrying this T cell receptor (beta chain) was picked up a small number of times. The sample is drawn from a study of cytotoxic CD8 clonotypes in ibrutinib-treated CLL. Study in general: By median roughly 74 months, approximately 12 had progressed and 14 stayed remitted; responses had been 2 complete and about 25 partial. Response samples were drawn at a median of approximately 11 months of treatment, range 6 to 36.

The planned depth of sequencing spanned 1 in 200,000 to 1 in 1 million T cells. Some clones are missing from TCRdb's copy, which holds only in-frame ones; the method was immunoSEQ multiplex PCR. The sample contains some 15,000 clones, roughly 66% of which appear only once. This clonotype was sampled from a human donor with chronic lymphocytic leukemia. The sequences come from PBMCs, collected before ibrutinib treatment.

CDR3 nucleotide sequence: TGTGCCAGTAGTATAGATCTGGACTACGAGCAGTACTTC. Translated: CASSIDLDYEQYF. The chain carries TRBV19 and TRBJ2-7; no definite D call. Germline V gene sequence: CDR1 LNHDA, CDR2 SQIVND (reference sequence). CDR3 length: 13 amino acids. Between the trimmed V and J ends, which lost 0 bases and 3 bases, there was a span of 6 bases.